This T cell receptor (beta chain) was found in a study of CD8 T cells in ankylosing spondylitis. This clonotype was observed a handful of times. Antigen: not known. Quantitative barcoded 5'-RACE was used to prepare TCR beta libraries. TCRdb re-analysed the 5' RACE reads in MiXCR, keeping a single row per CDR3 protein. Of 230,000 or so distinct CDR3 sequences detected, 20% to 30% appear once; the ten largest clones hold 0.6% to 0.75%. V was clipped by 8 bases and J by 3 bases; unmatched bases: 8. The CDR3 is 14 amino acids. In germline, CDR1 is SNHLY, CDR2 FYNNEI. General study results and limits: Matched ankylosing spondylitis synovial fluid reportedly showed significant enrichment of disease-linked clones. Several highly homologous variants made up a TCR beta motif, and this motif appeared characteristic of ankylosing spondylitis blood. Both synovial fluid and blood in reactive arthritis had previously been reported to carry some motif variants.

The chain joins TRBV2 to TRBJ2-5; 8 bases fit TRBD1. The clonotype was recovered from a male donor with ankylosing spondylitis or in good health (not recorded which). Sequenced: blood, either unsorted or a sorted T cell fraction (not recorded which). In DNA form, the CDR3 reads TGTGCCAGCGGAAGGGGGGACAGGAAAGAGACCCAGTACTTC. Translated: CASGRGDRKETQYF.